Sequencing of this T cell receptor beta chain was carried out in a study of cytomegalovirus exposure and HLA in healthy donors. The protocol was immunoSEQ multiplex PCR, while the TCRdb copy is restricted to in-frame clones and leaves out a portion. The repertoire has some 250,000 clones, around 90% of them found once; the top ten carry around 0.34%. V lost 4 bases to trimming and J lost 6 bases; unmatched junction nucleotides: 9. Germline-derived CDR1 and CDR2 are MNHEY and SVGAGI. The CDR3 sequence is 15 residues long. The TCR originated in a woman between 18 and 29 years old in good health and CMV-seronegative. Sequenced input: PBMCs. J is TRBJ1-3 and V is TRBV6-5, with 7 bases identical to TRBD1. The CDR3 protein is CASSSQGPFVNTIYF. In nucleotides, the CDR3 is TGTGCCAGCAGTTCACAGGGGCCCTTTGTAAACACCATATATTTT.